This record looks at one T cell receptor (beta chain) sequence and its context. The data are from a study of technical replicates of blood from a handful of donors. The CDR3 loop spans 12 amino acids. The germline V and J ends were trimmed by 10 bases and 3 bases, with 13 bases remaining between them. Germline V gene lookup returns CDR1 MDHEN and CDR2 SYDVKM. Assay: immunoSEQ multiplex PCR; the TCRdb copy retains only in-frame clones and omits some. The sample holds 95,000 or so clones, roughly 95% seen once. The TCR comes from a human donor in good health. The specimen sequenced was T cells isolated from PBMCs. The chain employs TRBV28 and TRBJ2-7; tentatively, D is TRBD1 (6 bases). The CDR3 loop reads CAINTGHYEQYF. CDR3 DNA sequence: TGTGCCATCAACACAGGGCACTACGAGCAGTACTTC.